These 26 T cell receptor beta chains came from one sample sequenced in a study of graft-versus-host responses after intestinal transplantation. No antigen is known for these receptors. Produced via immunoSEQ multiplex PCR; TCRdb's table is partial and in-frame only. The sample has some 93,000 clones, 91% seen once. Sequencing used unstimulated CD8+ T cells sorted from spleen or lymph node cells, obtained before intestinal transplant. The source of these receptors is a human donor who received an intestinal transplant.

This clone was counted between two and nine times. The chain is built from TRBV5-1 and TRBJ1-2; 8 nucleotides line up with TRBD1. CDR3 size: 13 residues. Germline assignment: CDR1 SGHRS and CDR2 YFSETQ. J gave up 8 bases and V 4 bases, and 7 bases lay outside the gene matches. CDR3 nucleotides: TGCGCCAGCAGCGCGCTACAGGGGGGCGGCTACACCTTC. Protein sequence: CASSALQGGGYTF.

The chain uses TRBV29-1 and TRBJ2-2, with 8 bases fitting TRBD1. This CDR3 is 13 amino acids long. V was pared by 7 bases and J by 0 bases, with 1 base of the junction left unmatched. The germline V gene has CDR1 SQVTM and CDR2 ANQGSEA. The CDR3: CSATGANTGELFF. The DNA of the CDR3 is TGCAGCGCGACAGGGGCGAACACCGGGGAGCTGTTTTTT.

J is TRBJ2-1 and V is TRBV27; 8 nucleotides agree with TRBD2. Germline V lookup: CDR1 MNHEY, CDR2 SMNVEV (reference sequence). After removal of 2 bases from V and 6 bases from J, the junction contained 6 bases not matched to a gene. The CDR3 totals 15 residues. The CDR3 is CASSLVAGIRNEQFF. The CDR3, as DNA: TGTGCCAGCAGTTTAGTAGCGGGAATTCGCAATGAGCAGTTCTTC.

The sample holds a few counts of this clone. The chain employs TRBV19 and TRBJ2-5, with D perhaps TRBD1 (7 bases). CDR3 size: 14 residues. V lost 3 bases and J 0 bases, leaving 8 bases between the germline ends. The germline CDR1 and CDR2 sequences are LNHDA and SQIVND (reference sequence). DNA of the CDR3: TGTGCCAGTAGTATCAGGGGGGACCAAGAGACCCAGTACTTC. This codes for CASSIRGDQETQYF.

The V call is TRBV7-2, the J call TRBJ2-7; 10 bases are shared with TRBD1. Per the germline V gene, CDR1 is SGHTA and CDR2 is FQGNSA. The CDR3 runs 13 residues. V was clipped by 5 bases and J by 5 bases; unmatched bases: 3. The CDR3 sequence is CASSPGTGDEQYF. CDR3 DNA sequence: TGTGCCAGCAGCCCCGGGACAGGGGACGAGCAGTACTTC.

The J gene is TRBJ2-7, the V gene TRBV29-1, with 10 bases lining up with TRBD1. This CDR3 is 14 amino acids long. Germline V gene lookup returns CDR1 SQVTM and CDR2 ANQGSEA. Trimming removed 4 bases from V and 4 bases from J; junction bases left unmatched: 7. CDR3 loop: CSVVILDRGYEQYF. The CDR3 coding sequence is TGCAGCGTTGTGATACTGGACAGGGGGTACGAGCAGTACTTC.

The chain is built from TRBV4-1 and TRBJ2-7; a possible D gene is TRBD1 (6 bases). Germline CDR1 reads MGHRA; CDR2 reads YSYEKL. The V and J ends lost 0 bases and 4 bases respectively, with 10 bases between them. This CDR3 comprises 14 residues. CDR3 protein: CASSQDLGGYEQYF. In DNA, the CDR3 is TGCGCCAGCAGCCAAGATTTAGGGGGATACGAGCAGTACTTC.

The chain uses TRBV5-1 and TRBJ2-6; D might be TRBD1 (6 bases). The CDR3 is 19 residues long. V shed 4 bases and J shed 4 bases, with 24 bases lying between them. The V gene's germline CDR1 is SGHRS and CDR2 YFSETQ. In DNA form, the CDR3 reads TGCGCCAGCAGCGGGCCTAAACAGGGCTGGGACGCGGGGGCCAACGTCCTGACTTTC. It yields the protein CASSGPKQGWDAGANVLTF.

The V gene is TRBV16, the J gene TRBJ1-1; weak D call: TRBD1 (6 bases). This CDR3 comprises 19 residues. Trimming shortened V by 4 bases and J by 1 base, and 25 bases separated the two germline ends. Per the germline V gene, CDR1 is KGHSY and CDR2 is FQNENV. CDR3: CASSPPRQGKMSKNTEAFF. CDR3 coding DNA: TGTGCCAGCAGCCCTCCCCGGCAGGGGAAGATGAGTAAGAACACTGAAGCTTTCTTT.

The V gene is TRBV7-2, the J gene TRBJ1-2; D gene unclear. CDR1 SGHTA and CDR2 FQGNSA come from the germline V gene. This CDR3 has 13 amino acids. V lost 6 bases and J lost 6, with 14 bases in between. CDR3 amino acids: CASSGWGGDGYTF. Written as DNA, the CDR3 is TGTGCCAGCAGTGGGTGGGGAGGCGATGGCTACACCTTC.

J is TRBJ1-2 and V is TRBV10-3, with D maybe TRBD1 (5 bases). This CDR3 has 12 amino acids. With 3 bases removed from V and 3 bases from J, the gap between germline ends came to 5 bases. Germline V gene sequence: CDR1 ENHRY, CDR2 SYGVKD. In DNA form, the CDR3 reads TGTGCCATCAGTGACAGGGACTATGGCTACACCTTC. Translated, it gives CAISDRDYGYTF.

The chain recombines TRBV7-9 with TRBJ2-7; 8 nucleotides line up with TRBD1. Germline assignment: CDR1 SEHNR and CDR2 FQNEAQ (reference sequence). The CDR3 contains 16 residues. V was clipped by 1 base and J by 6 bases; unmatched bases: 11. The CDR3 is CASSLGAAGGFLEQYF. In nucleotides, the CDR3 is TGTGCCAGCAGCTTAGGTGCGGCAGGGGGCTTCCTCGAGCAGTACTTC.

This rearrangement joins TRBV19 to TRBJ1-1; D is unresolved. Deletions cut 7 bases from V and 1 base from J, with 10 bases between. CDR1 and CDR2 (germline): LNHDA, SQIVND (reference sequence). The CDR3 has 13 amino acids. CDR3 in amino acids: CASTRRGNTEAFF. CDR3 coding DNA: TGTGCCAGTACCCGGCGGGGGAACACTGAAGCTTTCTTT.

This chain uses TRBV28 with TRBJ1-1; the D gene is possibly TRBD1 (6 bases). V was clipped by 6 bases and J by 4 bases, with 12 bases between them. The CDR3 loop spans 13 amino acids. Germline loops: CDR1 MDHEN, CDR2 SYDVKM. CDR3 sequence (DNA): TGTGCCAGCAGAGACAGGCAACTCACTGAAGCTTTCTTT. Protein: CASRDRQLTEAFF.

This clone was recorded only once. The chain has TRBV7-2 and TRBJ2-2, with 14 nucleotides matching TRBD2. J lost 4 bases, V lost 7 bases, and 5 bases had no gene match. This CDR3 contains 16 residues. Germline V CDR1 and CDR2: SGHTA, FQGNSA. CDR3 DNA: TGTGCCAGCACCCCCGGGACTAGCGGGGGCACCGGGGAGCTGTTTTTT. This sequence encodes CASTPGTSGGTGELFF.

This clone showed up just once. The chain combines TRBV21-1 with TRBJ2-2; TRBD2 is the table's D call, not checked against the DNA. TRBV21-1 is reported as a pseudogene. There are 13 residues in the CDR3. DNA for the CDR3: TGTGCCCCAAAGGGGGGGGGTACCGGGGAGCTGTTTTTT. It translates to CAPKGGGTGELFF.

The chain is built from TRBV28 and TRBJ2-2; D is unclear. This CDR3 spans 14 amino acids. Germline CDR1 is MDHEN and CDR2 is SYDVKM. Trimming took 10 bases from V and 2 from J, leaving 14 bases between them. The CDR3: CATADRVNTGELFF. The CDR3 coding sequence is TGTGCCACCGCCGACCGGGTAAACACCGGGGAGCTGTTTTTT.

The gene calls are TRBV30 and TRBJ2-1; perhaps TRBD2 as D (6 bases). V dropped 7 bases and J dropped 1 base, with 11 bases sitting between them. The CDR3 has 13 amino acids. Germline CDR1 reads GTSNPN; CDR2 reads SVGIG (reference sequence). The DNA for the CDR3 is TGTGCCTCAAGTGGGGGGTCCTACAATGAGCAGTTCTTC. It encodes CASSGGSYNEQFF.

The chain couples TRBV30 to TRBJ1-1, with 7 bases matching TRBD1. The CDR3 contains 15 residues. V was pared by 3 bases and J by 0 bases, with 7 bases of the junction left unmatched. Germline V gives CDR1 GTSNPN, CDR2 SVGIG (reference sequence). CDR3 region: CAWSPLTGVNTEAFF. DNA for the CDR3: TGTGCCTGGAGCCCACTTACAGGGGTGAACACTGAAGCTTTCTTT.

CDR3 protein: CASSLVGGNEQFF. The CDR3 DNA is TGTGCCAGCAGCTTGGTCGGGGGCAATGAGCAGTTCTTC. This sequence joins TRBV5-6 and TRBJ2-1, with D possibly TRBD2 on 6 matching bases. V was trimmed by 0 bases and J by 6 bases, leaving 7 bases between them. Germline V gives CDR1 SGHDT, CDR2 YYEEEE. This CDR3 is built from 13 residues.

This rearrangement joins TRBV7-3 to TRBJ2-7; 9 bases line up with TRBD1. V dropped 3 bases and J dropped 6; count of bases not matched to a gene: 6. Germline V CDR1 and CDR2: SGHTA, FQGTGA. CDR3 size: 14 residues. Here the CDR3 reads CASSLTGGNGEQYF. As DNA, the CDR3 is TGTGCCAGCAGCTTGACAGGGGGGAATGGCGAGCAGTACTTC. Full variable domain (missing parts from reference TRBV7-3 and TRBJ2-7): GAGVSQTPSNKVTEKGKYVELRCDPISGHTALYWYRQSLGQGPEFLIYFQGTGAADDSGLPNDRFFAVRPEGSVSTLKIQRTERGDSAVYLCASSLTGGNGEQYFGPGTRLTVT.

This chain uses TRBV5-8 with TRBJ2-2; 11 bases align to TRBD2. Trimming at V came to 4 bases and at J to 0 bases, leaving 5 bases not matched to a gene. The CDR3 totals 17 residues. The germline V gene encodes CDR1 SGHTS and CDR2 YDEGEE. The CDR3 sequence: CASSGVGLAANTGELFF. In DNA, the CDR3 is TGTGCCAGCAGCGGGGTGGGACTAGCGGCGAACACCGGGGAGCTGTTTTTT.

This sequence joins TRBV6-1 and TRBJ1-2, with 9 bases fitting TRBD1. There are 14 residues in the CDR3. Per germline, CDR1 MNHNS and CDR2 SASEGT. Germline trimming cut 5 bases from V and 4 bases from J; bases unmatched to any gene: 5. The CDR3 DNA is TGTGCCAGCAGTATAGGACAGGGGACCTATGGCTACACCTTC. This encodes CASSIGQGTYGYTF.

J is TRBJ2-7 and V is TRBV4-2, with 8 bases identical to TRBD2. CDR1 is LGHNA, CDR2 YNFKEQ, per germline. The J segment lost 2 bases and the V segment lost 4 bases, leaving 7 bases of the junction unmatched. The CDR3 covers 15 residues. The CDR3 sequence: CASSPDSGTTYEQYF. In nucleotides, the CDR3 is TGTGCCAGCAGCCCTGATAGCGGGACCACCTACGAGCAGTACTTC.

V gene TRBV27 combines with J gene TRBJ1-5; 9 bases align to TRBD1. From germline, CDR1 is MNHEY and CDR2 SMNVEV (reference sequence). After removal of 5 bases from V and 2 bases from J, the junction contained 4 bases not matched to a gene. The CDR3 runs to 15 residues. The CDR3 sequence is CASSVQGAGNQPQHF. In nucleotides, the CDR3 is TGTGCCAGCAGTGTACAGGGGGCGGGCAATCAGCCCCAGCATTTT.

The CDR3 spells CASSMTGGTTDTQYF. Here the CDR3 DNA reads TGTGCCAGCAGCATGACAGGGGGGACCACAGATACGCAGTATTTT. The chain employs TRBV7-9 and TRBJ2-3; 9 bases line up with TRBD1. The germline V gene has CDR1 SEHNR and CDR2 FQNEAQ (reference sequence). The J segment lost 2 bases and the V segment lost 5 bases, leaving 5 bases of the junction unmatched. The CDR3 spans 15 residues.